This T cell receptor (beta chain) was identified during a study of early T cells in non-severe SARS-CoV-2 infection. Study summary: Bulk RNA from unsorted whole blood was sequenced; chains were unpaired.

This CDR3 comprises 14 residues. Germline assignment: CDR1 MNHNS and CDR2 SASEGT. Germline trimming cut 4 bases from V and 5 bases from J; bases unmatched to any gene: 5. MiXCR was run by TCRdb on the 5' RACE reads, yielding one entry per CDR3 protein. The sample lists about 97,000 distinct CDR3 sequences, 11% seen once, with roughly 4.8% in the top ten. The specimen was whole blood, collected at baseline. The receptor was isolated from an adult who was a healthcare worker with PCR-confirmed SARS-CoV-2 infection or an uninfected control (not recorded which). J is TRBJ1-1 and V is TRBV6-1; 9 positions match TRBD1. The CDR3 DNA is TGTGCCAGCAGTGTATACAGGGGGCCAACTGAAGCTTTCTTT. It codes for CASSVYRGPTEAFF.